This T cell receptor beta chain appears in the sequencing data of a study of T cell repertoires in cytomegalovirus infection. TCRdb called the reads again in MiXCR, with one record for every CDR3 protein. The sample contains hundreds of thousands of distinct CDR3 sequences, 35% of which appear only once. The length of the CDR3 is 15 residues. Germline CDR1 reads LNHDA; CDR2 reads SQIVND (reference sequence). J gave up 3 bases and V 5 bases, and 4 bases lay outside the gene matches. This rearrangement joins TRBV19 to TRBJ1-5, with 10 bases matching TRBD1. The receptor was isolated from a human donor in good health (CMV status not recorded). Some clones in this sample may be carry-over from other donors' samples. Sequencing was done on a sample of PBMCs. The CDR3 here is CASSDRGRVNQPQHF. The CDR3 DNA reads as TGTGCCAGTAGTGACAGGGGGCGGGTCAATCAGCCCCAGCATTTT.